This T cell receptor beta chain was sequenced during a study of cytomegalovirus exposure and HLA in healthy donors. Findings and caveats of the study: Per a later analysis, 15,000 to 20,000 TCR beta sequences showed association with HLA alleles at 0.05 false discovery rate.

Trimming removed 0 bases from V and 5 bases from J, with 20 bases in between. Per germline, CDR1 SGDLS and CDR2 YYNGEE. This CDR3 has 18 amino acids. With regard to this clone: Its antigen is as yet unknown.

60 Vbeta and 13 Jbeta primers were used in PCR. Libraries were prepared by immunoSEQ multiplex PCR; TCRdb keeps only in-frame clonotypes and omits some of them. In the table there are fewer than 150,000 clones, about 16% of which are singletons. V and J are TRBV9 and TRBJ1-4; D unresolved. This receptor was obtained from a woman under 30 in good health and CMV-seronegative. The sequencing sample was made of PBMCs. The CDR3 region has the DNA TGTGCCAGCAGCGTAGGCGGAGGGATAAGGGCCCAGAATGAAAAACTGTTTTTT. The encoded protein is CASSVGGGIRAQNEKLFF.